The next 3 T cell receptor beta chains were all read from a single sample in a study of PD-1 blockade in classical Hodgkin lymphoma (dated by TCRdb to 2018 to 2020). The time point label, as the study defines it: cycle 1 day 1 (C1D1), immediately before nivolumab initiation. Every trial patient had relapsed after autologous stem cell transplantation, and cohorts A, B and C differed in prior brentuximab vedotin exposure. The receptor library was made with the immunoSEQ multiplex PCR assay. Imported from immuneACCESS, the table was reduced by TCRdb to in-frame sequences with V and J called. These copies leave out some clones; in studies compared against another copy, an unresolved V gene accounts for under half, and the cause of the remainder is not known. The sample contains 55,000 to 80,000 clones, 85% to 95% of them found a single time. 6.5% to 8% of the sample rests with the top ten. Material: peripheral blood mononuclear cells (PBMCs), obtained at baseline. Receptors were obtained from a human donor with classical Hodgkin lymphoma.

The gene calls are TRBV28 and TRBJ2-5; 9 nucleotides match TRBD1. CDR1 is MDHEN and CDR2 is SYDVKM in the germline V gene. This CDR3 has 17 amino acids. V lost 8 bases to trimming and J lost 5 bases; unmatched junction nucleotides: 18. This chain's CDR3 is CASLSPRRDRAGETQYF. In DNA form, the CDR3 reads TGTGCCAGCCTCTCCCCTCGGCGGGACAGGGCTGGGGAGACCCAGTACTTC.

This chain links TRBV28 with TRBJ2-3; D is perhaps TRBD1 or TRBD2 (5 bases each). This CDR3 contains 16 residues. Germline V gives CDR1 MDHEN, CDR2 SYDVKM. Trimming pared 3 bases from V and 2 bases from J, leaving 15 bases between. CDR3 loop: CASSFRPGTTTDTQYF. CDR3 bases: TGTGCCAGCAGTTTTCGTCCAGGGACCACCACAGATACGCAGTATTTT.

This clone appeared once. The chain recombines TRBV19 with TRBJ2-7, with a tentative D call TRBD2 (6 bases). V lost 3 bases and J 4 bases, leaving 16 bases between the germline ends. This CDR3 contains 15 residues. The germline V gene encodes CDR1 LNHDA and CDR2 SQIVND (reference sequence). The CDR3 here is CASSIGGGGVYEQYF. The CDR3 DNA sequence: TGTGCCAGTAGTATCGGCGGCGGAGGGGTTTACGAGCAGTACTTC.